The present T cell receptor (beta chain) was sequenced within a study of Graves' ophthalmopathy and Graves' hyperthyroidism. TCR beta CDR3 regions were amplified from RNA transcripts. HTBI-primed RT-PCR formed the first round, and a multiplex PCR formed the second. TCRdb fed the multiplex PCR reads into MiXCR, producing one record per CDR3 protein. The sample gives 600,000 to 700,000 distinct CDR3 sequences, over 40% of which show up once; more than 2.5% is in the top ten. This clonotype was detected a few times. CDR1 and CDR2 (germline): SGDLS, YYNGEE. The CDR3 has 15 amino acids. V lost 7 bases and J 5 bases, leaving 21 bases between the germline ends.

Sequencing was done on a sample of peripheral blood. The clonotype was recovered from an adult man with Graves' ophthalmopathy. The V and J genes are TRBV9 and TRBJ2-5; D might be TRBD2 (5 bases). In nucleotides, the CDR3 is TGTGCCAGCTCACCCCCGGGAAACGATGGGGAGACCCAGTACTTC. Translated, it gives CASSPPGNDGETQYF.